This T cell receptor beta chain derives from a study of Graves' ophthalmopathy and Graves' hyperthyroidism. In this cohort, patients with other autoimmune diseases, uncontrolled infections, pregnancy or lactation were excluded. Orbital computed tomography, together with clinical symptoms, serum thyroxine, TRAb and thyroid ultrasound, was used for diagnosis. General study findings and limits: Ophthalmopathy progression was predicted with approximately 64% sensitivity and roughly 74% specificity.

On this clonotype itself: Its antigen is not known.

V lost 2 bases and J 10 bases, leaving 15 bases between the germline ends. This CDR3 is 15 amino acids long. Germline CDR1 MNHNS, CDR2 SASEGT. RNA transcripts provided the template for amplifying TCR beta CDR3 regions. HTBI primers were employed in first-round RT-PCR, then a second-round multiplex PCR followed. A single record per CDR3 protein comes from TCRdb applying MiXCR to the multiplex PCR reads. The profile shows roughly 500,000 distinct CDR3 sequences, about 15% of them singletons. Sequencing was performed on blood. The chain is built from TRBV6-1 and TRBJ1-6; D gene unclear. The receptor was isolated from a woman in her twenties or thirties with Graves' ophthalmopathy. The CDR3 DNA is TGTGCCAGCAGTGAATGGGGTCCGGGTGAGTCACCCCTCCACTTT. Protein sequence: CASSEWGPGESPLHF.